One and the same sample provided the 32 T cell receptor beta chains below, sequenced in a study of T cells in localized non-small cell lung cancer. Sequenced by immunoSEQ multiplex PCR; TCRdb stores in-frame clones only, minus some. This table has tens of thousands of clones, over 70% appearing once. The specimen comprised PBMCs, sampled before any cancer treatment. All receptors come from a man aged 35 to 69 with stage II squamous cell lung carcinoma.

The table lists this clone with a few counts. The CDR3 is CASTRGVWGTGELFF. The CDR3 bases are TGTGCCAGCACACGAGGCGTCTGGGGGACCGGGGAGCTGTTTTTT. V is TRBV2 and J is TRBJ2-2, with D possibly being TRBD1 or TRBD2 (5 bases each). The CDR3 runs 15 residues. CDR1 is SNHLY, CDR2 FYNNEI, per germline. The V and J ends lost 7 bases and 5 bases respectively, with 17 bases between them.

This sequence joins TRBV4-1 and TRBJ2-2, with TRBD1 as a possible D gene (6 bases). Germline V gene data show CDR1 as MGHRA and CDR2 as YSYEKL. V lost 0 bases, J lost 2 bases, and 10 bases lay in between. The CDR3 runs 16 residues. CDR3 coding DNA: TGCGCCAGCAGCCAAGAGGGACACCCCAACACCGGGGAGCTGTTTTTT. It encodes CASSQEGHPNTGELFF.

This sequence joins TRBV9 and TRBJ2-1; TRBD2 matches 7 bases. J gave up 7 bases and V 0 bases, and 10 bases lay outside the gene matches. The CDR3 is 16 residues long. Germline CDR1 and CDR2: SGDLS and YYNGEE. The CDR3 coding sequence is TGTGCCAGCAGCGTAGCAAAGCGGGGCAGAGGGAATGAGCAGTTCTTC. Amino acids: CASSVAKRGRGNEQFF.

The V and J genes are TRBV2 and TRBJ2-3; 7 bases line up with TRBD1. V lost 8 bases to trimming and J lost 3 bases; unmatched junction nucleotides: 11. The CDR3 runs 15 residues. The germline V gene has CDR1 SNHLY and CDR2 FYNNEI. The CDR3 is CASSATGLQTDTQYF. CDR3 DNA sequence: TGTGCCAGCTCCGCGACAGGGCTTCAGACAGATACGCAGTATTTT.

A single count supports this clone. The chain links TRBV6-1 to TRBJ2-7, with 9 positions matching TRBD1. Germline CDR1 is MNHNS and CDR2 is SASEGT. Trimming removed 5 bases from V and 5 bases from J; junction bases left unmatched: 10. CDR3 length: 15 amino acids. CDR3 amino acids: CASSSGGQGSNEQYF. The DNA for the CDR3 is TGTGCCAGCAGTAGCGGCGGACAGGGGTCCAACGAGCAGTACTTC.

CDR3 sequence (DNA): TGTGCCAGCAGCCTGGGCTTGGAGACCCAGTACTTC. This encodes CASSLGLETQYF. This chain uses TRBV6-6 with TRBJ2-5, with unresolved D. Trimming shortened V by 6 bases and J by 5 bases, and 10 bases separated the two germline ends. Germline values: CDR1 MNHNY, CDR2 SVGAGI (reference sequence). CDR3 length: 12 residues.

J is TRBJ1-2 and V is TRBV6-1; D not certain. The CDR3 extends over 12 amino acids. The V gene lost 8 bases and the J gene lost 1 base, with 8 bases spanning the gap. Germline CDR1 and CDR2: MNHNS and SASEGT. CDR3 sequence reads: CASSNFNYGYTF. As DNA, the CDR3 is TGTGCCAGCTCGAACTTTAACTATGGCTACACCTTC.

CDR3 in DNA: TGTGCCACCCTCGGGTTCACTGTGGACAATGAGCAGTTCTTC. Residues: CATLGFTVDNEQFF. The chain has TRBV6-6 and TRBJ2-1; no reliable D call. The germline V gene encodes CDR1 MNHNY and CDR2 SVGAGI (reference sequence). The CDR3 is made up of 14 amino acids. V lost 10 bases, J lost 5 bases, and 18 bases lay in between.

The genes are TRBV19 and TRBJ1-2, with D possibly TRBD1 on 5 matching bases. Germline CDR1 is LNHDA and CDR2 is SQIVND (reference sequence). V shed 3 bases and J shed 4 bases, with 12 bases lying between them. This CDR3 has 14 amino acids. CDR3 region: CASSINSGIYGYTF. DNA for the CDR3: TGTGCCAGTAGTATCAATTCAGGGATCTATGGCTACACCTTC. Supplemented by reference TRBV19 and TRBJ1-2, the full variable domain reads DGGITQSPKYLFRKEGQNVTLSCEQNLNHDAMYWYRQDPGQGLRLIYYSQIVNDFQKGDIAEGYSVSREKKESFPLTVTSAQKNPTAFYLCASSINSGIYGYTFGSGTRLTVV.

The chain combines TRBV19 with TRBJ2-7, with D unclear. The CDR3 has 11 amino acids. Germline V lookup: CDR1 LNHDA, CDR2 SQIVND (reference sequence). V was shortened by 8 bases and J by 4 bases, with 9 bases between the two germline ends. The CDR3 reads CASGNQYEQYF. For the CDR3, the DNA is TGTGCCAGTGGTAACCAGTACGAGCAGTACTTC.

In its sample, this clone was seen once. CDR3 nucleotide sequence: TGCGCCAGCAGTGCCCCTTCGGGTGGATTTGGAAACACCATATATTTT. Translated, it gives CASSAPSGGFGNTIYF. The chain links TRBV10-2 to TRBJ1-3; D is unresolved. Trimming left V 4 bases short and J 3 bases short, with 16 bases between. From germline, CDR1 is WSHSY and CDR2 SAAADI. CDR3 length: 16 residues.

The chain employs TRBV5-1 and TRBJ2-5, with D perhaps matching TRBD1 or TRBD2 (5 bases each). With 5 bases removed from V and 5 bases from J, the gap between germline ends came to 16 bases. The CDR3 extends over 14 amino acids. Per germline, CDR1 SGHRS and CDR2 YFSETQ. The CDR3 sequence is CASRPSGDGETQYF. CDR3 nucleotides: TGCGCCAGCAGGCCATCCGGGGACGGGGAGACCCAGTACTTC.

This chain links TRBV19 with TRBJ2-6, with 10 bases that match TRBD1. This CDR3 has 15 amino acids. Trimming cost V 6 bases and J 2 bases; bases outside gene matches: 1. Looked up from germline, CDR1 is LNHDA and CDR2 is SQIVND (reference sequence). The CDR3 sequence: CASRTGGAGANVLTF. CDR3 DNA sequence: TGTGCCAGTAGGACAGGGGGCGCTGGGGCCAACGTCCTGACTTTC. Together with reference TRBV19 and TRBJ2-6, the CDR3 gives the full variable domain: DGGITQSPKYLFRKEGQNVTLSCEQNLNHDAMYWYRQDPGQGLRLIYYSQIVNDFQKGDIAEGYSVSREKKESFPLTVTSAQKNPTAFYLCASRTGGAGANVLTFGAGSRLTVL.

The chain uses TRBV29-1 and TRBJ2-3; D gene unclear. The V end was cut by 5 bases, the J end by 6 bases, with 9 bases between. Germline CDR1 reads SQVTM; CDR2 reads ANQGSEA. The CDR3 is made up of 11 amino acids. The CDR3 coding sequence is TGCAGCGTTCCCGCCCTGGATACGCAGTATTTT. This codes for CSVPALDTQYF.

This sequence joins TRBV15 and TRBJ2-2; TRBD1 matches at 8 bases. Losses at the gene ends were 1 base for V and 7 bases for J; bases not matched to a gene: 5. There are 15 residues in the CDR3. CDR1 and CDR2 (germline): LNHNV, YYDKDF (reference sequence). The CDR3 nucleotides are TGTGCCACCAGCAGAGGCCCAGGGGGCCGCGGGGAGCTGTTTTTT. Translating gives CATSRGPGGRGELFF.

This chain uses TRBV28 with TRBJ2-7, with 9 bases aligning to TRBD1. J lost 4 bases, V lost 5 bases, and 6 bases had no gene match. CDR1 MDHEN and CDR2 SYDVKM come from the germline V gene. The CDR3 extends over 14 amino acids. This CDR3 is CASSLVDRGYEQYF. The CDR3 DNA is TGTGCCAGCAGTCTCGTAGACAGGGGGTACGAGCAGTACTTC. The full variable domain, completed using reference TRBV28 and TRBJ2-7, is DVKVTQSSRYLVKRTGEKVFLECVQDMDHENMFWYRQDPGLGLRLIYFSYDVKMKEKGDIPEGYSVSREKKERFSLILESASTNQTSMYLCASSLVDRGYEQYFGPGTRLTVT.

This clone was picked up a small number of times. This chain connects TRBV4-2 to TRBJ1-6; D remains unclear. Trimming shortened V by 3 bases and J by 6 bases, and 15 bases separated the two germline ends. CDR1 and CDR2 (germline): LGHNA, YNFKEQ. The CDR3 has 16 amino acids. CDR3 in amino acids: CASSQQRGMANSPLHF. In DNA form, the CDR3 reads TGTGCCAGCAGCCAGCAAAGAGGGATGGCTAATTCACCCCTCCACTTT.

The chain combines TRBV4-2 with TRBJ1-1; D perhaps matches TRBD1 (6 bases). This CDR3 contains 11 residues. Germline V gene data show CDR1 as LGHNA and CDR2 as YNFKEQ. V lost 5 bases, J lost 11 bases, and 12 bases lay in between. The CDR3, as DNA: TGTGCCAGCAGCTGGGGGGCCGGGGCTTTCTTT. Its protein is CASSWGAGAFF.

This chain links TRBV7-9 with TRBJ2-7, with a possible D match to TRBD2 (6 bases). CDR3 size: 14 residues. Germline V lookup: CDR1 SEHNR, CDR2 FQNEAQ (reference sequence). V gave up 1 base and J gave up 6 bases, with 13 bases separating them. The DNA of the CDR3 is TGTGCCAGCAGCTTAGGGTGGGGGGACGGCGAGCAGTACTTC. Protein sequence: CASSLGWGDGEQYF.

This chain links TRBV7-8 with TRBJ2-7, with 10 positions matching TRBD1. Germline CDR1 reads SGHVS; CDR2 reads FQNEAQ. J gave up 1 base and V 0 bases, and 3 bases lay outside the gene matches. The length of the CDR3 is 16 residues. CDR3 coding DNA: TGTGCCAGCAGCTTAGCGCGGGACAGGGGTTCCTACGAGCAGTACTTC. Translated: CASSLARDRGSYEQYF. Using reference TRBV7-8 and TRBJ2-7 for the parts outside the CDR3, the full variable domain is GAGVSQSPRYKVAKRGQDVALRCDPISGHVSLFWYQQALGQGPEFLTYFQNEAQLDKSGLPSDRFFAERPEGSVSTLKIQRTQQEDSAVYLCASSLARDRGSYEQYFGPGTRLTVT.

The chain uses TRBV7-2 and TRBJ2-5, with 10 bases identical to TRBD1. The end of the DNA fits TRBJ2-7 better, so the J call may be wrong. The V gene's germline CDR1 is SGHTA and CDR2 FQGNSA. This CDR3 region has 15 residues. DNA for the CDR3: TGTGCCAGCAGCTTCCCGGGACAGGGGACCTACGAGCAGTACTTC. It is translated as CASSFPGQGTYEQYF.

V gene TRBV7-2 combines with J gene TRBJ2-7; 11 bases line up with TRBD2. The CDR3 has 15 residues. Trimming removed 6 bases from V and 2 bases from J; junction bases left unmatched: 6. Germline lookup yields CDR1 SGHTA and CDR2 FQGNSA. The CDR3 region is CASSISGGATYEQYF. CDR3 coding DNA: TGTGCCAGCAGTATTAGCGGGGGGGCAACCTACGAGCAGTACTTC.

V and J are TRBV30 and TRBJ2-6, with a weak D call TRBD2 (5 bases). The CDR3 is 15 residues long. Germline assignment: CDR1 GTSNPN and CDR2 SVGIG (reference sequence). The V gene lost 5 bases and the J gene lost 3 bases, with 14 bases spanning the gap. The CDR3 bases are TGTGCCTGGCGCCCTCCGAGGGATGGGGCCAACGTCCTGACTTTC. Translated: CAWRPPRDGANVLTF.

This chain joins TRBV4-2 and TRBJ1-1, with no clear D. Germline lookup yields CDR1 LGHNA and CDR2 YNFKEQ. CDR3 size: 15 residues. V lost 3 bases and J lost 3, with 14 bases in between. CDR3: CASSQFFTAYTEAFF. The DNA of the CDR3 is TGTGCCAGCAGCCAGTTCTTTACAGCCTACACTGAAGCTTTCTTT.

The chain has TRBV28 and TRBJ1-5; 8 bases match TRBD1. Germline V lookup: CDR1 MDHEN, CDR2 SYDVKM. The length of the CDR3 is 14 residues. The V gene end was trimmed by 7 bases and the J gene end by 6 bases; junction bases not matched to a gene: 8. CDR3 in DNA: TGTGCCAGCAAAGCCGGACAGGGCGGTCAGCCCCAGCATTTT. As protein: CASKAGQGGQPQHF.

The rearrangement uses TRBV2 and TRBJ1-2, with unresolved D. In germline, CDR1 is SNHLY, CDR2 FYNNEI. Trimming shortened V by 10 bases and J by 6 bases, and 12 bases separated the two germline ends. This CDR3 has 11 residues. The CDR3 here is CATPGINGYTF. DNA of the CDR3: TGTGCCACCCCGGGGATTAATGGCTACACCTTC.

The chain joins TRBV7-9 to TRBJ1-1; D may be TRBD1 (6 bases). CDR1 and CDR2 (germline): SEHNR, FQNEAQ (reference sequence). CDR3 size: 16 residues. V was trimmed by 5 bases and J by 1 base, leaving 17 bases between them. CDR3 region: CASSTPSGTQNTEAFF. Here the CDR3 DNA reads TGTGCCAGCAGCACCCCCTCCGGGACACAGAACACTGAAGCTTTCTTT.

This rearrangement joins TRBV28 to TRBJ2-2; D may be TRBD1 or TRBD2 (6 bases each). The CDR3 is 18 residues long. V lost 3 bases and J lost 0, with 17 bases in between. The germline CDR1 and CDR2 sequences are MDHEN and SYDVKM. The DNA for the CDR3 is TGTGCCAGCAGTTTCTCGGGGGCCCGACCGTCGAACACCGGGGAGCTGTTTTTT. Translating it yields CASSFSGARPSNTGELFF.

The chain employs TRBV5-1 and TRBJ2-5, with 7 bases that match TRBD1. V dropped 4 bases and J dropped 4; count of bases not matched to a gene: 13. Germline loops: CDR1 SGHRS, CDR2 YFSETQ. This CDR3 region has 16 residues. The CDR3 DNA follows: TGCGCCAGCAGCCCGACAGGGTTAACAATGGTAGAGACCCAGTACTTC. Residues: CASSPTGLTMVETQYF.

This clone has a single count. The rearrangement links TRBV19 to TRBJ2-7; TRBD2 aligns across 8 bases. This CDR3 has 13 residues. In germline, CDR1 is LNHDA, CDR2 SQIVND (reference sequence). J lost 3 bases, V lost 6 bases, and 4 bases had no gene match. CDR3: CASSLGLVYEQYF. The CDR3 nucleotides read TGTGCCAGTAGCCTGGGACTAGTCTACGAGCAGTACTTC.

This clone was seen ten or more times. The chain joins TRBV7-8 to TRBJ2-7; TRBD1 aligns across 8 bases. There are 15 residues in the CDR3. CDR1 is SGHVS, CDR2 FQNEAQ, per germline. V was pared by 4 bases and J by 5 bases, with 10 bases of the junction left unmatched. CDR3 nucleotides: TGTGCCAGCAGCTCGCCGTACAGGGGGGACAACGAGCAGTACTTC. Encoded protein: CASSSPYRGDNEQYF.

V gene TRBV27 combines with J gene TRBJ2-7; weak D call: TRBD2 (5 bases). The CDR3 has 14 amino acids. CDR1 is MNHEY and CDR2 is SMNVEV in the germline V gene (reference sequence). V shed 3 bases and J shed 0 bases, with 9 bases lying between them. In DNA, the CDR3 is TGTGCCAGCAGTTTGACTATCAGCTCCTACGAGCAGTACTTC. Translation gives CASSLTISSYEQYF.